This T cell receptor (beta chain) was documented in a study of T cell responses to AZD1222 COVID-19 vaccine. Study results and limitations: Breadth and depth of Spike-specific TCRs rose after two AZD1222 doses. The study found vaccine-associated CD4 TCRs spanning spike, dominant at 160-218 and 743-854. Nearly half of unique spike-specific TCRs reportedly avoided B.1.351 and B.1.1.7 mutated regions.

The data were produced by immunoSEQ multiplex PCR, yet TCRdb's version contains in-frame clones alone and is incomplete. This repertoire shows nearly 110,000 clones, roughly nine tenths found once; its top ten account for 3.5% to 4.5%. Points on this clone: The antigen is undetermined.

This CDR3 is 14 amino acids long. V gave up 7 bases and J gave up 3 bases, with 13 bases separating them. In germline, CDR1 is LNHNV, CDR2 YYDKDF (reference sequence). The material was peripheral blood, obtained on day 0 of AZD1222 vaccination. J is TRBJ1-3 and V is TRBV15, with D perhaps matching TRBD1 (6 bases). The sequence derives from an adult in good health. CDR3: CATTGDLIGNTIYF. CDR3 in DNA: TGTGCCACCACAGGGGATCTAATTGGAAACACCATATATTTT.